Given below is one T cell receptor (beta chain) in context. Its antigen is unknown. The data are from a study of cytomegalovirus exposure and HLA in healthy donors. Germline CDR1 reads SGHRS; CDR2 reads YFSETQ. This CDR3 is built from 13 residues. V was cut by 1 base and J by 6 bases, with 8 bases left in between. Primers for the PCR totalled 60 Vbeta and 13 Jbeta. Method: immunoSEQ multiplex PCR; TCRdb's copy keeps in-frame clones and lacks some. The repertoire has roughly 130,000 clones, approximately 82% of them found once; the top ten carry about 2.5%. Study outcomes and limitations: In vitro assays verified that three CMV-associated chains recognized CMV antigens specifically. Presence/absence analyses assumed roughly uniform sequencing depth across donors.

The sequence came from a boy between 2 and 15 years old in good health and CMV-seronegative. Sequenced sample: PBMCs. The chain has TRBV5-1 and TRBJ2-1; no firm D call. The CDR3 region is CASSLSVGNEQFF. CDR3 DNA: TGCGCCAGCAGCTTGAGCGTTGGCAATGAGCAGTTCTTC.